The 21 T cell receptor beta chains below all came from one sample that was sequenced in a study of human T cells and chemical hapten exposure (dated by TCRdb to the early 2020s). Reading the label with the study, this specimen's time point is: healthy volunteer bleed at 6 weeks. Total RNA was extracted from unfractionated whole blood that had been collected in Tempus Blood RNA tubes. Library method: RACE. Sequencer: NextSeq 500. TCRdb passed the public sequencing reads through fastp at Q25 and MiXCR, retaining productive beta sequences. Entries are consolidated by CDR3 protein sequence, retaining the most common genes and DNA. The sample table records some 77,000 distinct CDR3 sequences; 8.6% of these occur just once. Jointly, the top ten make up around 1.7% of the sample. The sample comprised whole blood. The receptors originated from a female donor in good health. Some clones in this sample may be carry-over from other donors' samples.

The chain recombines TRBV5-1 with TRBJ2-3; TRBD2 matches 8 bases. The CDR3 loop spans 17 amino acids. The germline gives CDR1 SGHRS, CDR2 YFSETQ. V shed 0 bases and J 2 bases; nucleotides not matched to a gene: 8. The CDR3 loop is CASSLAGSGGPTDTQYF. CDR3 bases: TGCGCCAGCAGCTTGGCCGGGAGCGGGGGCCCCACAGATACGCAGTATTTT.

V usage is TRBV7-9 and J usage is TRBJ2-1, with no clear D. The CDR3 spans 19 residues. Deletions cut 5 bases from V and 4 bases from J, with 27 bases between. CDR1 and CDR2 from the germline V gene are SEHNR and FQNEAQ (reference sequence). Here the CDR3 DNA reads TGTGCCAGCAGCCCCCCAGGTCATGGTGCGCCGATGATATACAATGAGCAGTTCTTC. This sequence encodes CASSPPGHGAPMIYNEQFF.

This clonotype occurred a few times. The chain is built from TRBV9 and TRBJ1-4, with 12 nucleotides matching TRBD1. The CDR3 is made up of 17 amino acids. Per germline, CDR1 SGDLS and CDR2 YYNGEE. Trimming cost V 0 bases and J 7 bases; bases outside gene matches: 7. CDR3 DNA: TGTGCCAGCAGCGTAGCCGGGACAGGGGGCGCGAGTGAAAAACTGTTTTTT. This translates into CASSVAGTGGASEKLFF.

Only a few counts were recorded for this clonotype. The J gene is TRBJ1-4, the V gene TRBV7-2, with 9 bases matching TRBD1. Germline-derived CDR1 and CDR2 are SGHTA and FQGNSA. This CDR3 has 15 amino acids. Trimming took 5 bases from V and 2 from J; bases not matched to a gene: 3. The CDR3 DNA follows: TGTGCCAGCAGCATAACAGGGGGCACTAATGAAAAACTGTTTTTT. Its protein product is CASSITGGTNEKLFF.

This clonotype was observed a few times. CDR3 sequence: CASSLFSGRESTDTQYF. The CDR3 DNA reads as TGCGCCAGCAGCTTGTTTTCGGGACGGGAGAGCACAGATACGCAGTATTTT. V usage is TRBV5-1 and J usage is TRBJ2-3, with a weak D call TRBD2 (6 bases). In germline, CDR1 is SGHRS, CDR2 YFSETQ. Trimming removed 1 base from V and 0 bases from J, with 15 bases in between. CDR3 length equals 17 residues.

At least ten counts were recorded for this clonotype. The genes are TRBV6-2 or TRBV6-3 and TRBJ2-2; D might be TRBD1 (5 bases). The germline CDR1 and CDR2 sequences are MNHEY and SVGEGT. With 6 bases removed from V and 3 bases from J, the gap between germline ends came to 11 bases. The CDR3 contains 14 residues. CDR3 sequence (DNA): TGTGCCAGCAGACTACCCAGGGACACCGGGGAGCTGTTTTTT. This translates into CASRLPRDTGELFF.

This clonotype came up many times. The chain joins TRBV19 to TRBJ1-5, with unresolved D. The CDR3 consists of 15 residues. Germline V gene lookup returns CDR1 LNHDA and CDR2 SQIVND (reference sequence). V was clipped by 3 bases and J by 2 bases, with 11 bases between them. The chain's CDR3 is CASSINVGGNQPQHF. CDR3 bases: TGTGCCAGTAGTATCAACGTCGGAGGCAATCAGCCCCAGCATTTT.

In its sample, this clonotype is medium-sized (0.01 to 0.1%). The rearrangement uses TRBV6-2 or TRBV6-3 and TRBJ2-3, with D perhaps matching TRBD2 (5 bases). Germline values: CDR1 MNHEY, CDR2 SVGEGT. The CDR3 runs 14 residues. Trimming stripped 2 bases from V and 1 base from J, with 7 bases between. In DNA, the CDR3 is TGTGCCAGCAGTTACGTCGGGGGCACAGATACGCAGTATTTT. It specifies CASSYVGGTDTQYF.

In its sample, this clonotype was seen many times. The CDR3 DNA is TGTGCTAGTGGTTTGGAGGGGGCGGCCTTGGATGAGCAGTTCTTC. As protein: CASGLEGAALDEQFF. The chain combines TRBV12-5 with TRBJ2-1, with 7 bases identical to TRBD1. V lost 1 base and J lost 8; bases outside the gene matches: 8. CDR1 is LGHNT and CDR2 is FRNRAP in the germline V gene. This CDR3 is 15 amino acids long.

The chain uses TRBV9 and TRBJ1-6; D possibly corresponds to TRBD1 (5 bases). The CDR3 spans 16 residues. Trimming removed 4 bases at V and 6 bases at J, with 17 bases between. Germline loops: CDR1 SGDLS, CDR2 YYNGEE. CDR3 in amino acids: CASSFGVGRFNSPLHF. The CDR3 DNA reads TGTGCCAGCAGCTTCGGGGTGGGGCGATTTAATTCACCCCTCCACTTT.

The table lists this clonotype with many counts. The CDR3 loop is CASSRTSGEDTQYF. The CDR3 region has the DNA TGTGCCAGCAGTCGGACTAGCGGGGAGGATACGCAGTATTTT. The V call is TRBV6-4, the J call TRBJ2-3; TRBD2 aligns across 12 bases. CDR1 MRHNA and CDR2 SNTAGT come from the germline V gene. This CDR3 comprises 14 residues. After removal of 5 bases from V and 6 bases from J, the junction contained 3 bases not matched to a gene.

The CDR3 DNA reads TGTGCCAGCACCGTAGCTGGGCCAACAGATACGCAGTATTTT. Amino acids: CASTVAGPTDTQYF. The chain combines TRBV7-2 with TRBJ2-3; D not certain. Germline V lookup: CDR1 SGHTA, CDR2 FQGNSA. The CDR3 has 14 amino acids. V lost 7 bases and J 3 bases, leaving 14 bases between the germline ends.

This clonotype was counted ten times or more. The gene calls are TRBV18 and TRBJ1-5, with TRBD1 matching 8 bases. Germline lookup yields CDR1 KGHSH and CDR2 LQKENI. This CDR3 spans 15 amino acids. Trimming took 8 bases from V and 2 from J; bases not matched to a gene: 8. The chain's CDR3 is CASRGTGQGNQPQHF. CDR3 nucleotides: TGTGCCAGCCGTGGAACGGGACAGGGCAATCAGCCCCAGCATTTT. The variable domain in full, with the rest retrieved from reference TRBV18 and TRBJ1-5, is NAGVMQNPRHLVRRRGQEARLRCSPMKGHSHVYWYRQLPEEGLKFMVYLQKENIIDESGMPKERFSAEFPKEGPSILRIQQVVRGDSAAYFCASRGTGQGNQPQHFGDGTRLSIL.

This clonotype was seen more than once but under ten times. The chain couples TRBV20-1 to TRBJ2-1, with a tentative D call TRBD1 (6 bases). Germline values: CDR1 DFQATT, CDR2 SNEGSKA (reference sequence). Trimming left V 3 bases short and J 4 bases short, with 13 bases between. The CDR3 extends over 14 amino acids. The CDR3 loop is CSASGTPGYNEQFF. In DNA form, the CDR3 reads TGCAGTGCTAGCGGGACACCCGGGTACAATGAGCAGTTCTTC.

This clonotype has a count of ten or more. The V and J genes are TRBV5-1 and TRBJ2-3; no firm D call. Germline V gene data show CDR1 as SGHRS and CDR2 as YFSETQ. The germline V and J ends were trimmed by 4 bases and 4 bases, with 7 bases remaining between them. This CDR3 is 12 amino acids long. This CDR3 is CASSAPADTQYF. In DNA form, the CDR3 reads TGCGCCAGCAGCGCCCCAGCAGATACGCAGTATTTT.

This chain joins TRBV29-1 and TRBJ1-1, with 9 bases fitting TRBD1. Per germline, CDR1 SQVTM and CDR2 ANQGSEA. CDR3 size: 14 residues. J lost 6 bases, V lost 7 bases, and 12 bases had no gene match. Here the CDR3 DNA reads TGCAGCGCGAGAAGGGACAGGGTCATCTCTGAAGCTTTCTTT. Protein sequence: CSARRDRVISEAFF. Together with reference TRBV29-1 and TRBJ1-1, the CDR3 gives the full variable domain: SAVISQKPSRDICQRGTSLTIQCQVDSQVTMMFWYRQQPGQSLTLIATANQGSEATYESGFVIDKFPISRPNLTFSTLTVSNMSPEDSSIYLCSARRDRVISEAFFGQGTRLTVV.

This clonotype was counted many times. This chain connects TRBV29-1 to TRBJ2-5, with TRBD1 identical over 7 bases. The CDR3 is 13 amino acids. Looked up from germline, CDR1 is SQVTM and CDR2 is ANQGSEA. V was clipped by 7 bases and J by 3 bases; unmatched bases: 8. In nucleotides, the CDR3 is TGCAGCGCAGACAGGGACGGAAAAGAGACCCAGTACTTC. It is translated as CSADRDGKETQYF.

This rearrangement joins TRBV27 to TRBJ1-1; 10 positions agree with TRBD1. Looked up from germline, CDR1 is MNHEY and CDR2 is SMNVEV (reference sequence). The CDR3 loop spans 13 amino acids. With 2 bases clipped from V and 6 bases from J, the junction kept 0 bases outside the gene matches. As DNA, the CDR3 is TGTGCCAGCAGTTTAGGGACAGGGGCTGAAGCTTTCTTT. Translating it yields CASSLGTGAEAFF.

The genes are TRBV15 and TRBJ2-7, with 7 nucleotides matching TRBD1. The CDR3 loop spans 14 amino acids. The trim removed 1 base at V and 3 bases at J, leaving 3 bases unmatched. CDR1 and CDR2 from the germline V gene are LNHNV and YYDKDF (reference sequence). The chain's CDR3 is CATSRASGGYEQYF. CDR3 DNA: TGTGCCACCAGCAGAGCCTCAGGGGGCTACGAGCAGTACTTC. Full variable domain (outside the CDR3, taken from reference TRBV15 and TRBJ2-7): DAMVIQNPRYQVTQFGKPVTLSCSQTLNHNVMYWYQQKSSQAPKLLFHYYDKDFNNEADTPDNFQSRRPNTSFCFLDIRSPGLGDTAMYLCATSRASGGYEQYFGPGTRLTVT.

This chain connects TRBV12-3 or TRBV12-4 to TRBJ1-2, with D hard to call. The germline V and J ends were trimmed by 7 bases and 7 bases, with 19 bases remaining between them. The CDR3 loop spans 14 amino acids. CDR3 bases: TGTGCCAGCACCGACCGTGGGGTTGGTGGTGGCTACACCTTC. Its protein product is CASTDRGVGGGYTF.

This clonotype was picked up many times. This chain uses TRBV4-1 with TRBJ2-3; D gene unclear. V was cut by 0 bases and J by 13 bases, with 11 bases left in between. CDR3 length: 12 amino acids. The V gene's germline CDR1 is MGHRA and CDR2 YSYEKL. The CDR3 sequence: CASSQDSTHEYF. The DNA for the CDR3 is TGCGCCAGCAGCCAAGACAGCACGCATGAGTATTTT.